The rows below give T cell receptor beta chains drawn from one sample of a study of blood T cell repertoires in COVID-19. Produced via immunoSEQ multiplex PCR; TCRdb's table is partial and in-frame only. The repertoire holds 250,000 or so clones, with 70% to 90% as singletons. Material for sequencing was PBMCs or T cells enriched from blood (not recorded which). The receptors were gathered from a woman aged 40 to 50 with acute COVID-19. CDR3s include the opening cysteine and the closing phenylalanine or tryptophan. The D gene is left open where the match is weak. The size entry is marked missing in some rows and otherwise reads once, few, many or a size class.

TRBV7-8,NA,TRBJ2-2,NA,TGTGCCAGCAGCTTATACCAGGGTGGTACCGGGGAGCTGTTTTTT,CASSLYQGGTGELFF
TRBV18,once,TRBJ2-4,NA,TGTGCCAGCTCACCATCTCCGGTCGTAGCCAAAAACATTCAGTACTTC,CASSPSPVVAKNIQYF
TRBV7-9,NA,TRBJ1-2,TRBD1,TGTGCCAGCAGCTCAAATGGACAGGGGGCGGGCTACACCTTC,CASSSNGQGAGYTF
TRBV4-3,many,TRBJ2-3,NA,TGCGCCAGCAGCTCCGTAGGGGTAGATACGCAGTATTTT,CASSSVGVDTQYF
TRBV29-1,NA,TRBJ2-5,NA,TGCAGCGTTGAAGGGGCCAGGGCCCGAGAGACCCAGTACTTC,CSVEGARARETQYF
TRBV3-1/TRBV3-2,NA,TRBJ2-1,TRBD1,TGTGCCAGCAGCTTGGGCGGGACAGGCCACAATGAGCAGTTCTTC,CASSLGGTGHNEQFF
TRBV5-8,few,TRBJ1-3,NA,TGTGCCAGCAGCTTGAGTACGGGGTCGGCTGGAAACACCATATATTTT,CASSLSTGSAGNTIYF
TRBV12-3/TRBV12-4,NA,TRBJ1-1,TRBD1,TGTGCCAGCAGCAGGACAGGGAACACTGAAGCTTTCTTT,CASSRTGNTEAFF
TRBV6-5,few,TRBJ1-1,TRBD1,TGTGCCAGCAGTTACCAGACCGGGACAGGGAGTATGGCTTTCTTT,CASSYQTGTGSMAFF
TRBV7-2,NA,TRBJ2-7,TRBD1,TGTGCCAGCAGCTATCGGACAGGGAGGCCCGACGAGCAGTACTTC,CASSYRTGRPDEQYF
TRBV7-2,NA,TRBJ2-7,TRBD2,TGTGCCAGCAGCTTAGCACTAGCGGGTCTCCACGAGCAGTACTTC,CASSLALAGLHEQYF
TRBV12-3/TRBV12-4,once,TRBJ1-1,NA,TGTGCCAGCAGCATTGACACTGAAGCTTTCTTT,CASSIDTEAFF
TRBV19,NA,TRBJ2-4,TRBD2,TGTGCCAGTAGTCGGGGGCAAGCGGGGGGACCGTCAGCCAAAAACATTCAGTACTTC,CASSRGQAGGPSAKNIQYF
TRBV11-2,NA,TRBJ1-1,NA,TGTGCCAGCAGCTCCCAGGTCCGGCGGGCGAACACTGAAGCTTTCTTT,CASSSQVRRANTEAFF
TRBV2,NA,TRBJ2-3,NA,TGTGCCCCCCAGGGCGAGACAGATACGCAGTATTTT,CAPQGETDTQYF
TRBV5-1,once,TRBJ2-7,TRBD2,TGCGCCAGCAGCCCCTTACGGGGGGGTGGTGACTTCTACGAGCAGTACTTC,CASSPLRGGGDFYEQYF
TRBV2,NA,TRBJ1-4,NA,TGTGCCAGCAGGGAGTCCGCGGGTAATGAAAAACTGTTTTTT,CASRESAGNEKLFF
TRBV18,NA,TRBJ1-1,TRBD1,TGTGCCAGCTCACCTGGGACAGGGGAGACTGAAGCTTTCTTT,CASSPGTGETEAFF
TRBV5-4,NA,TRBJ1-2,TRBD1,TGTGCCAGCAGCCCAGGGACAGCTTATGGCTACACCTTC,CASSPGTAYGYTF
TRBV18,once,TRBJ2-2,NA,TGTGCCAGCTCCCAAGATCTAGCGTCGGTCGGGGAGCTGTTTTTT,CASSQDLASVGELFF
TRBV5-1,NA,TRBJ2-7,TRBD1,TGCGCCAGCAGCTTGGGAGGGACAGGGGCGCCTTACGAGCAGTACTTC,CASSLGGTGAPYEQYF
TRBV2,NA,TRBJ1-1,TRBD1,TGTGCCAGCACCCGGACAGGGGGCTTTGGGGCTTTCTTT,CASTRTGGFGAFF
TRBV9,NA,TRBJ2-7,NA,TGTGCCAGCAGCGTAGGAGGTTCCTACGAGCAGTACTTC,CASSVGGSYEQYF
TRBV12-5,NA,TRBJ2-4,TRBD1,TGTGCTAGTGGTTTGCCCAAGGGACAGCAGAACATTCAGTACTTC,CASGLPKGQQNIQYF
TRBV3-1/TRBV3-2,NA,TRBJ1-5,NA,TGTGCCAGCAGCCAAGATCTGAGCAATCAGCCCCAGCATTTT,CASSQDLSNQPQHF
TRBV15,NA,TRBJ1-4,TRBD1,TGTGCCACCAGCAGAGGGGACAGTGGCGCTAATGAAAAACTGTTTTTT,CATSRGDSGANEKLFF
TRBV19,NA,TRBJ2-4,TRBD2,TGTGCCAGTACCCCCGCGGGGGAAAACATTCAGTACTTC,CASTPAGENIQYF
TRBV5-4,once,TRBJ1-1,TRBD1,TGTGCCAGCAGCAAATCAGGGGGCTCGGGCACTGAAGCTTTCTTT,CASSKSGGSGTEAFF
TRBV11-2,NA,TRBJ1-1,NA,TGTGCCAGCAGTCCTCAGGGTCTGAACACTGAAGCTTTCTTT,CASSPQGLNTEAFF
TRBV29-1,NA,TRBJ2-3,TRBD2,TGCAGCGTTGATCAGGGAGGGAATACGCAGTATTTT,CSVDQGGNTQYF
TRBV7-2,NA,TRBJ1-5,NA,TGTGCCAGCAGCTTTAAACAGTTATCGCAGCCCCAGCATTTT,CASSFKQLSQPQHF
TRBV7-9,once,TRBJ1-6,TRBD1,TGTGCCAACGGGGCCGGGACAGGGAATTCACCCCTCCACTTT,CANGAGTGNSPLHF
TRBV24-1,NA,TRBJ2-1,NA,TGTGCCACCAGTGACTCCGATAGGGGGGGCTTTACCAGCCGGCAGTTCTTC,CATSDSDRGGFTSRQFF
TRBV18,NA,TRBJ1-2,TRBD1,TGTGCCAGCTCATCGGGACAGCGGGCAAGGTTTGATTCGGACTATGGCTACACCTTC,CASSSGQRARFDSDYGYTF
TRBV19,NA,TRBJ2-7,NA,TGTGCCAGTAGTATAGCTGGAGAGGGACTCGAGCAGTACTTC,CASSIAGEGLEQYF
TRBV4-1,NA,TRBJ1-4,TRBD1,TGCGCCAGCAGCCAAGATCGGACAGGGTTCACTAATGAAAAACTGTTTTTT,CASSQDRTGFTNEKLFF
TRBV5-5,NA,TRBJ1-1,NA,TGTGCCAGCAGCGGGTGGGGCCCGAGTCGCAACACTGAAGCTTTCTTT,CASSGWGPSRNTEAFF
TRBV7-2,NA,TRBJ1-2,NA,TGTGCCAGCAGCACCAGTCCAGGGCACTATGGCTACACCTTC,CASSTSPGHYGYTF
TRBV7-9,NA,TRBJ2-5,TRBD1,TGTGCCAGCAGCTTTGGGACAGGTTGGGGGACCCAGTACTTC,CASSFGTGWGTQYF
TRBV7-8,NA,TRBJ1-1,NA,TGTGCCAGCGGGGCAGTGGAGGGGCTGGGCACTGAAGCTTTCTTT,CASGAVEGLGTEAFF
TRBV7-9,NA,TRBJ2-7,TRBD1,TGTGCCTCCACGGGGACAGGGCCTACCTACGAGCAGTACTTC,CASTGTGPTYEQYF
TRBV19,NA,TRBJ1-3,TRBD1,TGTGCCAGTAGTGTATCACGACAGGGCCGGAACTCTGGAAACACCATATATTTT,CASSVSRQGRNSGNTIYF
TRBV5-4,NA,TRBJ1-6,TRBD1,TGTGCCAGCAGCGGAGGACAGGCTTATTCACCCCTCCACTTT,CASSGGQAYSPLHF
TRBV18,NA,TRBJ1-2,NA,TGTGCCAGCTCACCGCTAACATTCTCCGGGAGCGTCCTGAATGGCTACACCTTC,CASSPLTFSGSVLNGYTF
TRBV24-1,NA,TRBJ2-1,NA,TGTGCCACCAGTGAGGCGGGGCCGACCTACAATGAGCAGTTCTTC,CATSEAGPTYNEQFF
TRBV21-1,NA,TRBJ2-3,NA,TGTGCCAGCAATGCCTCCCCAATCCTAGCGGGAGTTGCCACAGATACGCAGTATTTT,CASNASPILAGVATDTQYF
TRBV6-5,NA,TRBJ2-7,NA,TGTGCCAGCAGCCGACACCCCTACGAGCAGTACTTC,CASSRHPYEQYF
TRBV7-8,NA,TRBJ1-3,TRBD1,TGTGCCAGCAGCTTAGTGCATACAGGGGGGCCTGGAAACACCATATATTTT,CASSLVHTGGPGNTIYF
TRBV6-2/TRBV6-3,NA,TRBJ2-1,NA,TGTGCCAGCAGTTACGGGTCGGGGTTATACAATGAGCAGTTCTTC,CASSYGSGLYNEQFF
TRBV10-1,once,TRBJ1-1,NA,TGCGCCAGCAGTGAACAGGGGAACACTGAAGCTTTCTTT,CASSEQGNTEAFF
TRBV6-5,NA,TRBJ1-2,NA,TGTGCCAGCAGTTACGCGGGGGGGGCCCCAAACTATGGCTACACCTTC,CASSYAGGAPNYGYTF
TRBV19,NA,TRBJ1-6,TRBD1,TGTGCCAGTAGTACGGACAGGAGTTCACCCCTCCACTTT,CASSTDRSSPLHF
TRBV3-1/TRBV3-2,NA,TRBJ2-2,NA,TGTGCCAGCGCGGATTCAGTGGAGCTGTTTTTT,CASADSVELFF
TRBV6-2/TRBV6-3,NA,TRBJ1-2,NA,TGTGCCAGCAGTTCTCAGACAGAAAACTATGGCTACACCTTC,CASSSQTENYGYTF
TRBV14,NA,TRBJ1-2,TRBD1,TGTGCCAGCAGCCTCAGGACAGGGGGCGCCCCGAGAGGCTACACCTTC,CASSLRTGGAPRGYTF
TRBV18,NA,TRBJ2-1,TRBD2,TGTGCCAGCTCATCCTCGCGGGGGGGGAACTACAATGAGCAGTTCTTC,CASSSSRGGNYNEQFF
TRBV5-6,NA,TRBJ1-2,NA,TGTGCCAGCAGCCCCGGGGACCGCGGGGTTGGCTACACCTTC,CASSPGDRGVGYTF
TRBV9,NA,TRBJ2-3,TRBD1,TGTGCCAGCAGCGTAGCTACAGGGGAAATTTCAGATACGCAGTATTTT,CASSVATGEISDTQYF
TRBV19,NA,TRBJ2-1,NA,TGTGCCAGTAGTATAGGACAGGCCCCCAATGAGCAGTTCTTC,CASSIGQAPNEQFF